This TCR beta chain was captured by sequencing in a study of early stage breast cancer tumors. On the study more broadly: Of around 15 invasive breast tumors, about a dozen were hormone receptor-positive, HER2-negative.

Note on this clone: Its antigen is undetermined.

Findings and limits, study-wide: Most shared enriched TCRB sequences were commonly generated ones. Compared with adjacent normal breast, tumors showed about 2.5-fold denser, more clonal T cells.

CDR1 is SGHRS, CDR2 YFSETQ, per germline. This CDR3 has 15 amino acids. Trimming shortened V by 4 bases and J by 0 bases, and 10 bases separated the two germline ends. Only in-frame clones appear in the TCRdb table, and some are missing; sequencing was by immunoSEQ multiplex PCR. Of under 45,000 clones in the sample, approximately 72% are singletons; the top ten hold around 6.7%. The clonotype comes from a person aged 45-65 years with breast cancer. Sequences were obtained from blood. The gene calls are TRBV5-1 and TRBJ1-4; the D gene is possibly TRBD1 (5 bases). The CDR3 loop is CASSETGATNEKLFF. CDR3 in DNA: TGCGCCAGCAGCGAAACAGGTGCAACTAATGAAAAACTGTTTTTT.